These 30 T cell receptor beta chains came from one sample sequenced in a study of shared clonotypes between healthy human individuals. Clones were read by immunoSEQ multiplex PCR, and TCRdb kept only the in-frame ones, dropping some. The top ten hold about 1.7% of the sample, which has roughly 2,000,000 clones, 90% to 95% seen once. Naive CD8 populations comprised CD45RO-negative cells positively selected for CCR7, excluding terminally differentiated effector memory CD45RA+ cells. The material sequenced was naive CD8+ T cells from PBMCs. The receptors derive from a young man in good health. Some clones in this sample may be carry-over from other donors' samples.

This chain connects TRBV27 to TRBJ1-4; no clear D gene. Trimming stripped 6 bases from V and 4 bases from J, with 9 bases between. This CDR3 has 13 residues. Germline loops: CDR1 MNHEY, CDR2 SMNVEV (reference sequence). CDR3 amino acids: CASRAHDNEKLFF. The CDR3 DNA reads as TGTGCCAGCAGGGCTCACGATAATGAAAAACTGTTTTTT.

V is TRBV15 and J is TRBJ2-5, with TRBD1 identical over 7 bases. Germline V CDR1 and CDR2: LNHNV, YYDKDF (reference sequence). The CDR3 runs 15 residues. Trimming removed 1 base from V and 5 bases from J; junction bases left unmatched: 7. CDR3 bases: TGTGCCACCAGCAGAGTACAGGGGCCGGGTGAGACCCAGTACTTC. This codes for CATSRVQGPGETQYF.

The V call is TRBV18, the J call TRBJ1-2; D may be TRBD1 (5 bases). CDR1 KGHSH and CDR2 LQKENI come from the germline V gene. The CDR3 consists of 15 residues. Trimming left V 2 bases short and J 2 bases short, with 12 bases between. This CDR3 is CASSPMRGLNYGYTF. The CDR3 DNA reads TGTGCCAGCTCACCAATGAGGGGACTAAACTATGGCTACACCTTC.

This clone was seen only a few times. The rearrangement uses TRBV5-1 and TRBJ1-2, with 7 bases fitting TRBD1. CDR1 and CDR2 from the germline V gene are SGHRS and YFSETQ. There are 16 residues in the CDR3. V dropped 2 bases and J dropped 4; count of bases not matched to a gene: 11. In DNA, the CDR3 is TGCGCCAGCAGCTTTGACGACAGGGAACCTACCTATGGCTACACCTTC. Its protein product is CASSFDDREPTYGYTF. Variable domain in full (rest from reference TRBV5-1 and TRBJ1-2): KAGVTQTPRYLIKTRGQQVTLSCSPISGHRSVSWYQQTPGQGLQFLFEYFSETQRNKGNFPGRFSGRQFSNSRSEMNVSTLELGDSALYLCASSFDDREPTYGYTFGSGTRLTVV.

The table lists this clone with a few counts. This chain links TRBV19 with TRBJ2-7, with TRBD1 matching over 10 bases. In germline, CDR1 is LNHDA, CDR2 SQIVND (reference sequence). CDR3 size: 13 residues. J gave up 3 bases and V 5 bases, and 1 base lay outside the gene matches. The chain's CDR3 is CASSGDRGYEQYF. The CDR3 nucleotides read TGTGCCAGTAGTGGGGACAGGGGCTACGAGCAGTACTTC. The full variable domain, with the rest looked up from reference TRBV19 and TRBJ2-7, is DGGITQSPKYLFRKEGQNVTLSCEQNLNHDAMYWYRQDPGQGLRLIYYSQIVNDFQKGDIAEGYSVSREKKESFPLTVTSAQKNPTAFYLCASSGDRGYEQYFGPGTRLTVT.

The J gene is TRBJ2-5, the V gene TRBV10-3; 7 bases align to TRBD1. This CDR3 is 14 amino acids long. Trimming removed 6 bases from V and 0 bases from J; junction bases left unmatched: 4. CDR1 and CDR2 (germline): ENHRY, SYGVKD. CDR3 residues: CAISSGQYQETQYF. For the CDR3, the DNA is TGTGCCATCAGCTCGGGACAGTACCAAGAGACCCAGTACTTC.

The chain links TRBV11-2 to TRBJ2-1; no clear D. Trimming took 1 base from V and 4 from J, leaving 14 bases between them. In germline, CDR1 is SGHAT, CDR2 FQNNGV. The CDR3 contains 16 residues. The CDR3 spells CASSLGPNDRYNEQFF. In nucleotides, the CDR3 is TGTGCCAGCAGCTTAGGACCGAATGACCGTTACAATGAGCAGTTCTTC.

The chain links TRBV28 to TRBJ2-7, with D unclear. The CDR3 runs to 12 residues. Germline CDR1 MDHEN, CDR2 SYDVKM. Trimming took 1 base from V and 4 from J, leaving 5 bases between them. The CDR3, as DNA: TGTGCCAGCAGTTTATTCTGGTACGAGCAGTACTTC. It yields the protein CASSLFWYEQYF.

V and J are TRBV27 and TRBJ2-7; TRBD1 matches 9 bases. Germline V gives CDR1 MNHEY, CDR2 SMNVEV (reference sequence). Trimming cost V 4 bases and J 2 bases; bases outside gene matches: 9. This CDR3 has 16 amino acids. CDR3 in DNA: TGTGCCAGCAGTTGGACAGGGGTCCACGGGGCCTACGAGCAGTACTTC. It encodes CASSWTGVHGAYEQYF.

This chain links TRBV9 with TRBJ2-2; TRBD1 is a possible D gene (6 bases). Trimming removed 3 bases at V and 3 bases at J, with 18 bases between. CDR3 length: 17 amino acids. The germline V gene encodes CDR1 SGDLS and CDR2 YYNGEE. The CDR3 here is CASSGRQGQSDTGELFF. DNA for the CDR3: TGTGCCAGCAGCGGGAGGCAGGGGCAATCGGACACCGGGGAGCTGTTTTTT. Drawing the rest from reference TRBV9 and TRBJ2-2, the complete variable domain is DSGVTQTPKHLITATGQRVTLRCSPRSGDLSVYWYQQSLDQGLQFLIQYYNGEERAKGNILERFSAQQFPDLHSELNLSSLELGDSALYFCASSGRQGQSDTGELFFGEGSRLTVL.

The chain links TRBV14 to TRBJ2-7; D is perhaps TRBD1 (7 bases). V lost 4 bases and J lost 2, with 15 bases in between. Germline loops: CDR1 SGHDN, CDR2 FVKESK. The length of the CDR3 is 15 residues. The chain's CDR3 is CASSLRQGLTYEQYF. As DNA, the CDR3 is TGTGCCAGCAGCCTTAGACAGGGACTTACCTACGAGCAGTACTTC.

As for this clone: The same CDR3 can be traced to other DNA sequences in this sample. This chain links TRBV4-3 with TRBJ2-7, with D perhaps TRBD2 (5 bases). V was clipped by 1 base and J by 4 bases, with 8 bases between them. The germline CDR1 and CDR2 sequences are LGHNA and YSLEER. The CDR3 extends over 13 amino acids. This CDR3 reads CASSQGTRYEQYF. The CDR3 coding sequence is TGCGCCAGCAGCCAAGGGACTCGATACGAGCAGTACTTC.

The chain's CDR3 is CASSGRGAYEQYF. The CDR3 DNA follows: TGTGCCAGCAGCGGTCGGGGGGCCTACGAGCAGTACTTC. The chain combines TRBV7-9 with TRBJ2-7; 7 bases agree with TRBD2. The CDR3 contains 13 residues. Unmatched junction bases numbered 3, after V lost 5 bases and J lost 2 bases. The germline V gene has CDR1 SEHNR and CDR2 FQNEAQ (reference sequence).

The V and J genes are TRBV2 and TRBJ2-1; TRBD2 might be the D (6 bases). The CDR3 is made up of 15 amino acids. Germline CDR1 and CDR2: SNHLY and FYNNEI. The ends were cut back, 5 bases at V and 0 bases at J, with 11 bases in the middle. CDR3 in amino acids: CASSIYGSSYNEQFF. The CDR3 DNA reads TGTGCCAGCAGTATTTACGGGAGCTCCTACAATGAGCAGTTCTTC. Full variable domain (outside the CDR3, taken from reference TRBV2 and TRBJ2-1): EPEVTQTPSHQVTQMGQEVILRCVPISNHLYFYWYRQILGQKVEFLVSFYNNEISEKSEIFDDQFSVERPDGSNFTLKIRSTKLEDSAMYFCASSIYGSSYNEQFFGPGTRLTVL.

The chain joins TRBV28 to TRBJ2-2; D gene ambiguous. The germline CDR1 and CDR2 sequences are MDHEN and SYDVKM. V lost 5 bases to trimming and J lost 7 bases, with 14 bases between them. There are 14 residues in the CDR3. The CDR3 DNA is TGTGCCAGCAGTCCCCCCGGTCGTAGCGGGGAGCTGTTTTTT. It codes for CASSPPGRSGELFF.

This CDR3 is CASAERGTSASYEQYF. Written as DNA, the CDR3 is TGCGCCAGCGCCGAACGGGGGACTAGCGCTTCCTACGAGCAGTACTTC. The chain couples TRBV4-1 to TRBJ2-7, with 10 bases matching TRBD2. This CDR3 contains 16 residues. V shed 8 bases and J 1 base; nucleotides not matched to a gene: 11. Germline V gene lookup returns CDR1 MGHRA and CDR2 YSYEKL.

V is TRBV7-2 and J is TRBJ2-3; D gene uncertain. The V end was cut by 1 base, the J end by 4 bases, with 3 bases between. This CDR3 comprises 12 residues. CDR1 and CDR2 (germline): SGHTA, FQGNSA. CDR3 loop: CASSLVPDTQYF. CDR3 sequence (DNA): TGTGCCAGCAGCTTAGTCCCAGATACGCAGTATTTT.

V gene TRBV27 combines with J gene TRBJ1-1; D is ambiguous. Germline V gene lookup returns CDR1 MNHEY and CDR2 SMNVEV (reference sequence). This CDR3 region has 14 residues. The V end lost 7 bases, the J end lost 0 bases, and 12 bases lay between the germline ends. This CDR3 is CASKVVGVNTEAFF. In nucleotides, the CDR3 is TGTGCCAGCAAAGTAGTTGGGGTGAACACTGAAGCTTTCTTT.

The V gene is TRBV4-1, the J gene TRBJ2-7; D may correspond to TRBD1 or TRBD2 (5 bases each). The CDR3 is 13 residues long. Trimming removed 4 bases from V and 3 bases from J, with 10 bases in between. The germline CDR1 and CDR2 sequences are MGHRA and YSYEKL. The CDR3 region has the DNA TGCGCCAGCAGCCTCGGGACCAACTACGAGCAGTACTTC. Translated: CASSLGTNYEQYF.

The rearrangement uses TRBV4-1 and TRBJ2-7; D not resolved. The CDR3 length is 14 residues. Trimming cost V 0 bases and J 6 bases, with 12 bases left between them. Germline V lookup: CDR1 MGHRA, CDR2 YSYEKL. The CDR3 protein is CASSQEPGVAEQYF. The CDR3 DNA follows: TGCGCCAGCAGCCAAGAACCTGGGGTCGCCGAGCAGTACTTC.

The gene calls are TRBV28 and TRBJ1-1, with a tentative D call TRBD1 (5 bases). This CDR3 has 13 amino acids. V was shortened by 1 base and J by 7 bases, with 10 bases between the two germline ends. Germline V lookup: CDR1 MDHEN, CDR2 SYDVKM. CDR3: CASSLSGRSEAFF. The CDR3 bases are TGTGCCAGCAGTTTATCGGGACGGAGTGAAGCTTTCTTT. The full variable domain, rest sourced from reference TRBV28 and TRBJ1-1, is DVKVTQSSRYLVKRTGEKVFLECVQDMDHENMFWYRQDPGLGLRLIYFSYDVKMKEKGDIPEGYSVSREKKERFSLILESASTNQTSMYLCASSLSGRSEAFFGQGTRLTVV.

J is TRBJ2-7 and V is TRBV19; 8 nucleotides match TRBD1. The V gene end was trimmed by 3 bases and the J gene end by 2 bases; junction bases not matched to a gene: 9. The CDR3 contains 16 residues. Germline V gene sequence: CDR1 LNHDA, CDR2 SQIVND (reference sequence). The CDR3: CASSMGTGPFTYEQYF. Written as DNA, the CDR3 is TGTGCCAGTAGTATGGGGACAGGACCTTTCACCTACGAGCAGTACTTC.

The rearrangement joins TRBV9 to TRBJ2-5; perhaps TRBD2 as D (6 bases). The CDR3 is 15 residues long. The germline gives CDR1 SGDLS, CDR2 YYNGEE. The V end lost 2 bases, the J end lost 5 bases, and 16 bases lay between the germline ends. The CDR3 sequence: CASSVRSREVETQYF. The CDR3 nucleotides read TGTGCCAGCAGCGTTAGATCAAGGGAGGTCGAGACCCAGTACTTC. Using reference TRBV9 and TRBJ2-5 for the parts outside the CDR3, the full variable domain is DSGVTQTPKHLITATGQRVTLRCSPRSGDLSVYWYQQSLDQGLQFLIQYYNGEERAKGNILERFSAQQFPDLHSELNLSSLELGDSALYFCASSVRSREVETQYFGPGTRLLVL.

This clone was seen once. The chain has TRBV7-9 and TRBJ2-2, with TRBD1 matching 9 bases. In germline, CDR1 is SEHNR, CDR2 FQNEAQ (reference sequence). Trimming took 4 bases from V and 6 from J; bases not matched to a gene: 6. The CDR3 spans 15 residues. The CDR3 sequence is CASSSGQGFAGELFF. The CDR3 DNA reads TGTGCCAGCAGCTCGGGACAGGGTTTTGCCGGGGAGCTGTTTTTT.

This rearrangement joins TRBV6-5 to TRBJ2-7; 8 bases line up with TRBD2. The length of the CDR3 is 16 residues. After removal of 3 bases from V and 2 bases from J, the junction contained 9 bases not matched to a gene. The germline V gene has CDR1 MNHEY and CDR2 SVGAGI. The CDR3 DNA reads TGTGCCAGCAGTTATACCTTTACTAGCGGTACCTACGAGCAGTACTTC. It yields the protein CASSYTFTSGTYEQYF.

V and J are TRBV27 and TRBJ2-1; weak D call: TRBD2 (5 bases). CDR1 MNHEY and CDR2 SMNVEV come from the germline V gene (reference sequence). V lost 3 bases to trimming and J lost 1 base, with 10 bases between them. CDR3 length: 15 residues. In DNA, the CDR3 is TGTGCCAGCAGTTTTAGCGCCCCATCCTACAATGAGCAGTTCTTC. Translating it yields CASSFSAPSYNEQFF.

The V gene is TRBV27, the J gene TRBJ2-1; D not resolved. Trimming took off 6 bases at V and 3 bases at J, with 6 bases between the two ends. The CDR3 spans 12 residues. Germline CDR1 is MNHEY and CDR2 is SMNVEV (reference sequence). The CDR3 here is CASRQDYNEQFF. In DNA, the CDR3 is TGTGCCAGCAGGCAAGACTACAATGAGCAGTTCTTC.

V and J are TRBV19 and TRBJ1-1; D unresolved. Trimming removed 3 bases at V and 5 bases at J, with 10 bases between. CDR3 size: 13 residues. Germline assignment: CDR1 LNHDA and CDR2 SQIVND (reference sequence). CDR3 amino acids: CASSMDGETEAFF. The CDR3 region has the DNA TGTGCCAGTAGTATGGACGGGGAGACTGAAGCTTTCTTT.

This chain links TRBV6-1 with TRBJ2-1; D might be TRBD1 (5 bases). V was cut by 3 bases and J by 0 bases, with 18 bases left in between. Germline V gene data show CDR1 as MNHNS and CDR2 as SASEGT. This CDR3 has 18 amino acids. The CDR3 DNA reads as TGTGCCAGCAGTGAGGTAACCTGGACAAGACACTCCTACAATGAGCAGTTCTTC. It codes for CASSEVTWTRHSYNEQFF.

The chain joins TRBV29-1 to TRBJ1-1; D unresolved. The ends were cut back, 6 bases at V and 5 bases at J, with 10 bases in the middle. Germline CDR1 SQVTM, CDR2 ANQGSEA. The CDR3 is 11 amino acids. CDR3 protein: CSVRTATEAFF. The CDR3 bases are TGCAGCGTCCGGACCGCGACTGAAGCTTTCTTT.